This TCR beta chain was retrieved from a study of T cell repertoires in aging, cancer and after chemotherapy. Whole-study findings and limits: These repertoire data do not allow conclusions about immunological memory after chemotherapy. Untreated cancer patients had significantly lower blood TCR diversity than age-matched healthy donors. In each cancer cohort, median generation probability increased across chemotherapy, suggesting thymic output rebounded. In healthy donors, age-related TCR diversity loss mainly reflected lost richness.

This clonotype was seen more than once but under ten times. The antigen remains undetermined. Trimming left V 3 bases short and J 0 bases short, with 9 bases between. CDR1 and CDR2 from the germline V gene are SGHDT and YYEEEE. This CDR3 has 15 amino acids. TCR beta rearrangements were amplified from peripheral blood genomic DNA. Rearranged V-D-J TRB sequences were amplified with a mixed TRB-A/B primer pool. One entry per CDR3 protein, called by TCRdb with MiXCR from the multiplex PCR reads. Here the sample spans just under 10,000 distinct CDR3 sequences, 33% being singletons. Sequencing input: blood. The TCR comes from a human donor in good health. The J gene is TRBJ2-2, the V gene TRBV5-6, with D possibly TRBD2 on 6 matching bases. This CDR3 is CASSSGLSNTGELFF. The CDR3 coding sequence is TGTGCCAGCAGCTCGGGACTTTCGAACACCGGGGAGCTGTTTTTT.